This entry lists 23 T cell receptor beta chains sequenced from one sample in a study of CD8+CD57+ T cells in acquired aplastic anemia. Selection for sequencing was limited to patients who had shown CD8+CD57+ cell expansion by flow cytometry. CDR3 and TCR beta VDJ profiling relied on a genomic DNA template. TCRdb re-called the reads through MiXCR, storing one row per CDR3 protein. Of 400,000 to 600,000 distinct CDR3 sequences listed, under 40% are singletons. The source material was sorted CD4+, CD8+, or CD8+CD57+ T cells (not recorded which) from PBMCs. These receptors all come from a human donor with aplastic anemia.

This clonotype appeared a single time. Given a much more abundant clone one base away, this may be a read error. The chain uses TRBV20-1 and TRBJ2-6; D might be TRBD2 (6 bases). V was shortened by 5 bases and J by 3 bases, with 11 bases between the two germline ends. In germline, CDR1 is DFQATT, CDR2 SNEGSKA (reference sequence). There are 14 residues in the CDR3. The CDR3 region has the DNA TGCAGTGCTGGAGGGGTTCTTGGGGCCAACGTCCTGACTTTC. Translation: CSAGGVLGANVLTF.

This clonotype was counted at least ten times. The chain links TRBV11-1 to TRBJ1-5; D may be TRBD1 (5 bases). The germline gives CDR1 SGHAT, CDR2 FQDESV (reference sequence). V shed 1 base and J shed 4 bases, with 14 bases lying between them. The CDR3 covers 16 residues. The DNA of the CDR3 is TGTGCCAGCAGCTTAGAGTCCGGGTCAGGGAATCAGCCCCAGCATTTT. The encoded protein is CASSLESGSGNQPQHF.

There are many counts of this clonotype. J is TRBJ1-1 and V is TRBV19; TRBD1 is a possible D gene (5 bases). The CDR3 loop spans 16 amino acids. CDR1 and CDR2 (germline): LNHDA, SQIVND (reference sequence). Trimming took off 5 bases at V and 0 bases at J, with 16 bases between the two ends. This chain's CDR3 is CASSLRPGRMNTEAFF. The CDR3 DNA follows: TGTGCCAGTAGTTTGCGGCCGGGACGGATGAACACTGAAGCTTTCTTT.

Ten or more counts support this clonotype. The CDR3 reads CSAMGLPRTSYEQYF. In nucleotides, the CDR3 is TGCAGTGCTATGGGACTACCACGAACCTCCTACGAGCAGTACTTC. V is TRBV20-1 and J is TRBJ2-7; TRBD2 agrees at 7 bases. This CDR3 contains 15 residues. Germline CDR1 reads DFQATT; CDR2 reads SNEGSKA (reference sequence). The J segment lost 0 bases and the V segment lost 4 bases, leaving 9 bases of the junction unmatched.

Regarding this clonotype: Possible read error: a much larger clone is one base away. This sequence joins TRBV6-1 and TRBJ1-2; D not resolved. There are 14 residues in the CDR3. The germline V gene has CDR1 MNHNS and CDR2 SASEGT. CDR3: CASSPLGANYGYAF. Written as DNA, the CDR3 is TGTGCCAGCAGTCCTTTGGGAGCTAACTATGGCTACGCCTTC.

V is TRBV28 and J is TRBJ1-6; D is undetermined. CDR3 length: 17 residues. The germline V gene encodes CDR1 MDHEN and CDR2 SYDVKM. V was cut by 3 bases and J by 0 bases, with 12 bases left in between. CDR3 bases: TGTGCCAGCAGTTTTTTCGGGAAAAGCTCCTATAATTCACCCCTCCACTTT. Its translation is CASSFFGKSSYNSPLHF.

The genes are TRBV7-7 and TRBJ1-5; a possible D gene is TRBD1 (6 bases). Germline lookup yields CDR1 SSHAT and CDR2 FNYEAQ (reference sequence). There are 10 residues in the CDR3. CDR3 nucleotide sequence: TGTGCTAGGGGGGTACAGCCCCAGCATTTT. Translation: CARGVQPQHF.

This clonotype was found a few times. The V call is TRBV9, the J call TRBJ2-5; the match to TRBD2 covers 14 bases. This CDR3 is 17 amino acids long. CDR1 is SGDLS, CDR2 YYNGEE, per germline. V was pared by 0 bases and J by 3 bases, with 4 bases of the junction left unmatched. In DNA form, the CDR3 reads TGTGCCAGCAGCGTAGGAGGGGGACTAGCGGGAGAAGAGACCCAGTACTTC. This translates into CASSVGGGLAGEETQYF.

V and J are TRBV30 and TRBJ1-3, with TRBD1 matching over 7 bases. The V gene's germline CDR1 is GTSNPN and CDR2 SVGIG (reference sequence). This CDR3 is built from 15 residues. The CDR3 is CALEDRPNSGNTIYF. CDR3 sequence (DNA): TGTGCTCTAGAGGACAGGCCAAACTCTGGAAACACCATATATTTT.

In its sample, this clonotype was seen a few times. V and J are TRBV20-1 and TRBJ1-5, with D perhaps matching TRBD1 (5 bases). CDR1 and CDR2 (germline): DFQATT, SNEGSKA (reference sequence). V was trimmed by 0 bases and J by 7 bases, leaving 10 bases between them. This CDR3 contains 13 residues. The CDR3 DNA reads as TGCAGTGCTAGAGATCTGGGGGGGCAGCCCCAGCATTTT. Its protein is CSARDLGGQPQHF.

This clonotype appeared many times. The rearrangement links TRBV14 to TRBJ1-6; 7 bases agree with TRBD1. This CDR3 spans 14 amino acids. Germline-derived CDR1 and CDR2 are SGHDN and FVKESK. The trim removed 5 bases at V and 7 bases at J, leaving 5 bases unmatched. The CDR3 sequence: CASSGTGDNSPLHF. CDR3 in DNA: TGTGCCAGCAGCGGAACAGGGGACAATTCACCCCTCCACTTT.

This clonotype was seen at least ten times. The chain recombines TRBV7-2 with TRBJ1-5; D unclear. V lost 5 bases and J lost 3, with 8 bases in between. Germline CDR1 SGHTA, CDR2 FQGNSA. CDR3 length: 13 residues. The CDR3 reads CASSPRPNQPQHF. The CDR3, as DNA: TGTGCCAGCAGCCCCCGACCCAATCAGCCCCAGCATTTT.

Ten or more counts support this clonotype. The chain has TRBV19 and TRBJ2-5; no definite D call. Germline V gene data show CDR1 as LNHDA and CDR2 as SQIVND (reference sequence). Trimming removed 2 bases from V and 1 base from J, with 5 bases in between. The CDR3 is 13 residues long. CDR3 coding DNA: TGTGCCAGTAGTATACAGATCCAAGAGACCCAGTACTTC. Its protein product is CASSIQIQETQYF.

The J gene is TRBJ2-3, the V gene TRBV19; D assignment may be TRBD1 or TRBD2 (5 bases each). The CDR3 consists of 14 residues. Trimming took 9 bases from V and 2 from J, leaving 15 bases between them. The germline CDR1 and CDR2 sequences are LNHDA and SQIVND (reference sequence). The CDR3 loop reads CASENWGYTDTQYF. In nucleotides, the CDR3 is TGTGCCAGCGAAAACTGGGGGTACACAGATACGCAGTATTTT.

This clonotype was observed a few times. The V gene is TRBV5-1, the J gene TRBJ1-3, with D perhaps TRBD1 (6 bases). The CDR3 totals 15 residues. Germline V CDR1 and CDR2: SGHRS, YFSETQ. Trimming took off 2 bases at V and 3 bases at J, with 12 bases between the two ends. The CDR3 spells CASSFTGRYGNTIYF. CDR3 DNA: TGCGCCAGCAGCTTTACAGGGCGATATGGAAACACCATATATTTT.

The chain has TRBV5-1 and TRBJ2-2; D may be TRBD1 (5 bases). The CDR3 loop spans 15 amino acids. Looked up from germline, CDR1 is SGHRS and CDR2 is YFSETQ. Trimming cost V 4 bases and J 7 bases, with 17 bases left between them. CDR3 in DNA: TGCGCCAGCAGCGGGGCGTCCCTACGTGGCGGGGAGCTGTTTTTT. Its translation: CASSGASLRGGELFF.

This clonotype has just a few counts. The chain is built from TRBV30 and TRBJ1-6; no clear D gene. Deletions cut 3 bases from V and 7 bases from J, with 13 bases between. The CDR3 is 14 amino acids. Germline CDR1 and CDR2: GTSNPN and SVGIG (reference sequence). DNA of the CDR3: TGTGCCTGGAGGCCCTGGGGAGGAAATTCACCCCTCCACTTT. It translates to CAWRPWGGNSPLHF.

The genes are TRBV9 and TRBJ2-7; no reliable D call. V lost 4 bases, J lost 0 bases, and 14 bases lay in between. CDR3 length: 15 residues. CDR1 SGDLS and CDR2 YYNGEE come from the germline V gene. The DNA of the CDR3 is TGTGCCAGCAGCCCCTTTGACACCGACTCCTACGAGCAGTACTTC. It codes for CASSPFDTDSYEQYF.

This clonotype came up a few times. The chain recombines TRBV7-3 with TRBJ2-1; D gene uncertain. The CDR3 is made up of 13 amino acids. Trimming stripped 6 bases from V and 10 bases from J, with 16 bases between. CDR1 and CDR2 (germline): SGHTA, FQGTGA. The CDR3 sequence: CASSLRSVGEQFF. In nucleotides, the CDR3 is TGTGCCAGCAGTCTACGCAGTGTGGGGGAGCAGTTCTTC.

This clonotype was found many times. CDR3 sequence: CASSGQVSGNTIYF. The CDR3 nucleotides read TGTGCCAGCAGCGGACAGGTGTCTGGAAACACCATATATTTT. The genes are TRBV7-2 and TRBJ1-3; 7 bases agree with TRBD1. This CDR3 is 14 amino acids long. V shed 5 bases, J shed 1 base, and the junction held 2 bases outside the gene matches. From germline, CDR1 is SGHTA and CDR2 FQGNSA.

This clonotype is a singleton in its sample. A read error may explain this, as a much larger clone is one base away. This rearrangement joins TRBV9 to TRBJ2-2; the D is unclear. CDR1 is SGDLS and CDR2 is YYNGEE in the germline V gene. Trimming took off 4 bases at V and 5 bases at J, with 3 bases between the two ends. The CDR3 runs to 11 residues. The CDR3 is CASSQTGELFF. CDR3 DNA: TGTGCCAGCAGCCAAACCGGGGAGCTGTTTTTT.

The J gene is TRBJ1-2, the V gene TRBV19; 9 nucleotides agree with TRBD1. This CDR3 contains 14 residues. V was clipped by 2 bases and J by 3 bases; unmatched bases: 1. CDR1 is LNHDA and CDR2 is SQIVND in the germline V gene (reference sequence). CDR3 loop: CASSIWTGDYGYTF. The CDR3, as DNA: TGTGCCAGTAGTATATGGACAGGGGACTATGGCTACACCTTC.

Concerning this clonotype: This sequence may be a read error, since a much larger clone differs from it by one base. The rearrangement links TRBV7-3 to TRBJ2-7, with 8 nucleotides matching TRBD1. Germline-derived CDR1 and CDR2 are SGHTA and FQGTGA. The CDR3 spans 13 residues. CDR3 amino acids: CASSPIGQGKQHF. The CDR3 nucleotides are TGTGCCAGCAGCCCCATAGGACAGGGAAAGCAGCACTTC.